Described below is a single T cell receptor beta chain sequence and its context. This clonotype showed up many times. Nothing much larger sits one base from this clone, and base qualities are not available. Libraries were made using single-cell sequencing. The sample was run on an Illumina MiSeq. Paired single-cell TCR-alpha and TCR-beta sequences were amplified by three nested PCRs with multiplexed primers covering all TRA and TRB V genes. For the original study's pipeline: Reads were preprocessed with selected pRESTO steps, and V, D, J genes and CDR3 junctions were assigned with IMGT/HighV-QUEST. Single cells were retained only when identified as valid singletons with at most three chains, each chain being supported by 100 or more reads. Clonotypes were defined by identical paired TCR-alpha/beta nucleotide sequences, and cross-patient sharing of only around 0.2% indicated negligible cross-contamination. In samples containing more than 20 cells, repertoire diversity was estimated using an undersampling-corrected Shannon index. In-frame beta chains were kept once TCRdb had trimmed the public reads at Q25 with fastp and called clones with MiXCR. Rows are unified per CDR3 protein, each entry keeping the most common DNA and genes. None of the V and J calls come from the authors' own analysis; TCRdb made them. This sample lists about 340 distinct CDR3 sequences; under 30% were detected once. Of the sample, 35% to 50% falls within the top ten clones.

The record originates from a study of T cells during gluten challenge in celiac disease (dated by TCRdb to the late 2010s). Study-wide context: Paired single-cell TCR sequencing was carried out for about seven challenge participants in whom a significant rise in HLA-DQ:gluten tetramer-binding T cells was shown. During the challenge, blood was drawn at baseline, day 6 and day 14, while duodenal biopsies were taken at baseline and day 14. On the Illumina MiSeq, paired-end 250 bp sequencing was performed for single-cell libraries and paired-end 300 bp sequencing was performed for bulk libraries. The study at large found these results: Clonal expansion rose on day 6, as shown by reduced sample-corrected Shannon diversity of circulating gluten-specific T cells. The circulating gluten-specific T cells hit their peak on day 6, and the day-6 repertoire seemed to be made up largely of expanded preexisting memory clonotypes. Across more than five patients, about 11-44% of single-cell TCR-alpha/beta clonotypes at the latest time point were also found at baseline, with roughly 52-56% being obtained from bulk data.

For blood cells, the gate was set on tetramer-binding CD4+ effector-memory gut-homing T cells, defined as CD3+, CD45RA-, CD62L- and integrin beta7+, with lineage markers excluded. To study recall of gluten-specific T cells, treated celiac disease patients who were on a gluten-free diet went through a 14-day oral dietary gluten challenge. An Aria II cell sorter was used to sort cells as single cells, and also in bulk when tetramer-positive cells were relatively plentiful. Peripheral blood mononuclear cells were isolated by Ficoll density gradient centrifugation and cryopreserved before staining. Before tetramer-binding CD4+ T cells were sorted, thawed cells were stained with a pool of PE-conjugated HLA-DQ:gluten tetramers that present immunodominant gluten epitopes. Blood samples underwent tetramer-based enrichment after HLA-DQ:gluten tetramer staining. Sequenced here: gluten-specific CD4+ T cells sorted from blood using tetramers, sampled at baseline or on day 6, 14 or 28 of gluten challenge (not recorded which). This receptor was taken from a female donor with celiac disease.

The DNA sequence reads TGTGCCAGCAGTTTGAGCGGGTACAATGAGCAGTTCTTC. It codes for CASSLSGYNEQFF. In this chain, TRBV12-3 or TRBV12-4 is recombined with TRBJ2-1; the D gene is perhaps TRBD2, on 6 matching bases. Including cysteine and phenylalanine, the CDR3 has 13 amino acids. The kept DNA is CDR3 alone, 39 bases in frame from the first base. The junction carries 7 bases between V and J, which are trimmed by 3 bases and 4 bases respectively.